The 32 T cell receptor beta chains reported below all come from one sample, sequenced in a study of CD8 T cells in Susac syndrome. An input of roughly 0.5 to 1 ug of RNA was subjected to reverse transcription using random hexamers. TCRdb reprocessed the immunoSEQ multiplex PCR reads via MiXCR and lists one record per CDR3 protein. There are 150,000 to 250,000 distinct CDR3 sequences in the sample; roughly 96% occur only once, and roughly 0.088% lies in the top ten. The sample was CD4+ T cells from PBMCs. The origin of the receptors is a human donor with multiple sclerosis.

Here the CDR3 reads CASSPYDRGPWGYTF. CDR3 nucleotide sequence: TGTGCCAGCAGCCCATACGACAGGGGGCCGTGGGGCTACACCTTC. The chain recombines TRBV9 with TRBJ1-2, with TRBD1 matching over 10 bases. The CDR3 runs to 15 residues. The V gene's germline CDR1 is SGDLS and CDR2 YYNGEE. V lost 4 bases and J lost 8; bases outside the gene matches: 11.

The V gene is TRBV27, the J gene TRBJ1-1; 9 bases agree with TRBD1. The CDR3 is made up of 16 amino acids. Germline CDR1 MNHEY, CDR2 SMNVEV (reference sequence). Trimming cost V 5 bases and J 0 bases; bases outside gene matches: 7. This CDR3 reads CASSPGQGSLNTEAFF. The CDR3 DNA reads as TGTGCCAGCAGTCCGGGACAGGGCTCATTGAACACTGAAGCTTTCTTT.

The chain couples TRBV29-1 to TRBJ2-5; D gene unclear. Trimming left V 7 bases short and J 2 bases short, with 14 bases between. The CDR3 loop spans 13 amino acids. The V gene's germline CDR1 is SQVTM and CDR2 ANQGSEA. The CDR3 DNA sequence: TGCAGCGCCCCCTCCGTCGTTCAAGAGACCCAGTACTTC. As protein: CSAPSVVQETQYF.

This clonotype has more than one count but fewer than ten. The chain is built from TRBV19 and TRBJ1-2, with unresolved D. With 4 bases removed from V and 3 bases from J, the gap between germline ends came to 9 bases. The CDR3 is made up of 13 amino acids. From germline, CDR1 is LNHDA and CDR2 SQIVND (reference sequence). Here the CDR3 reads CASSRAVDYGYTF. DNA for the CDR3: TGTGCCAGTAGTAGGGCAGTGGACTATGGCTACACCTTC.

The V call is TRBV5-4, the J call TRBJ2-3; 7 bases line up with TRBD2. Trimming removed 4 bases from V and 1 base from J; junction bases left unmatched: 9. Germline lookup yields CDR1 SGHNT and CDR2 YYREEE (reference sequence). The CDR3 runs 16 residues. CDR3 region: CASSHRAGKGTDTQYF. The CDR3 DNA sequence: TGTGCCAGCAGCCATCGAGCGGGAAAGGGCACAGATACGCAGTATTTT.

The gene calls are TRBV20-1 and TRBJ1-2; 7 bases match TRBD1. The length of the CDR3 is 15 residues. CDR1 is DFQATT and CDR2 is SNEGSKA in the germline V gene (reference sequence). Trimming cost V 5 bases and J 7 bases; bases outside gene matches: 16. The CDR3, as DNA: TGCAGTGCTCTGCCTTCCGACAGGGACCGGCTTGGCTACACCTTC. As protein: CSALPSDRDRLGYTF.

The J gene is TRBJ1-1, the V gene TRBV29-1; possibly TRBD1 for D (5 bases). V shed 6 bases and J shed 4 bases, with 9 bases lying between them. The CDR3 sequence is 11 residues long. From germline, CDR1 is SQVTM and CDR2 ANQGSEA. The CDR3 loop reads CSVRGVTEAFF. CDR3 DNA: TGCAGCGTAAGGGGAGTCACTGAAGCTTTCTTT.

V and J are TRBV6-6 and TRBJ1-1, with D uncertain. Per germline, CDR1 MNHNY and CDR2 SVGAGI (reference sequence). This CDR3 is built from 12 residues. Trimming shortened V by 6 bases and J by 1 base, and 6 bases separated the two germline ends. The CDR3 region is CASRHENTEAFF. Here the CDR3 DNA reads TGTGCCAGCAGGCACGAGAACACTGAAGCTTTCTTT.

This sequence joins TRBV19 and TRBJ2-3; 8 bases line up with TRBD2. J gave up 1 base and V 10 bases, and 4 bases lay outside the gene matches. Germline V gives CDR1 LNHDA, CDR2 SQIVND (reference sequence). This CDR3 is built from 13 residues. The DNA for the CDR3 is TGTGCCACCGCGGGGGGCCGCACAGATACGCAGTATTTT. It specifies CATAGGRTDTQYF.

The V call is TRBV15, the J call TRBJ2-3, with 8 bases matching TRBD2. Germline V gives CDR1 LNHNV, CDR2 YYDKDF (reference sequence). The V and J ends lost 2 bases and 3 bases, in that order; junction bases with no gene match: 7. The CDR3 contains 16 residues. The chain's CDR3 is CATSRYRGGRTDTQYF. Here the CDR3 DNA reads TGTGCCACCAGCAGATATCGGGGGGGCCGGACAGATACGCAGTATTTT.

The chain couples TRBV14 to TRBJ1-1, with D hard to call. Per the germline V gene, CDR1 is SGHDN and CDR2 is FVKESK. This CDR3 spans 16 amino acids. V lost 0 bases to trimming and J lost 0 bases, with 11 bases between them. This CDR3 reads CASSQEGRRMNTEAFF. The CDR3 DNA sequence: TGTGCCAGCAGCCAAGAGGGAAGGCGGATGAACACTGAAGCTTTCTTT.

The chain joins TRBV29-1 to TRBJ2-7; D uncertain. Deletions cut 1 base from V and 1 base from J, with 5 bases between. CDR1 is SQVTM, CDR2 ANQGSEA, per germline. The CDR3 is 12 residues long. The CDR3 DNA reads TGCAGCGTTGAAGGCAGGTCCTACGAGCAGTACTTC. Translated, it gives CSVEGRSYEQYF.

The rearrangement links TRBV2 to TRBJ2-7; no reliable D call. V lost 4 bases and J lost 4, with 17 bases in between. The V gene's germline CDR1 is SNHLY and CDR2 FYNNEI. The CDR3 covers 15 residues. Here the CDR3 reads CASSAQLAWAYEQYF. The CDR3, as DNA: TGTGCCAGCAGTGCACAGCTGGCTTGGGCTTACGAGCAGTACTTC. Combining the CDR3 with reference TRBV2 and TRBJ2-7 gives the whole variable domain EPEVTQTPSHQVTQMGQEVILRCVPISNHLYFYWYRQILGQKVEFLVSFYNNEISEKSEIFDDQFSVERPDGSNFTLKIRSTKLEDSAMYFCASSAQLAWAYEQYFGPGTRLTVT.

V is TRBV29-1 and J is TRBJ2-1; 10 bases match TRBD2. Unmatched junction bases numbered 13, after V lost 4 bases and J lost 4 bases. CDR1 SQVTM and CDR2 ANQGSEA come from the germline V gene. CDR3 length equals 17 residues. The CDR3, as DNA: TGCAGCGTTGTGTCGAGTATAGCGGGAGGTGTATACAATGAGCAGTTCTTC. It translates to CSVVSSIAGGVYNEQFF.

The CDR3: CASIHGRGGYTDTQYF. The CDR3, as DNA: TGTGCCAGCATCCACGGGCGGGGGGGTTACACAGATACGCAGTATTTT. The chain couples TRBV6-6 to TRBJ2-3; 9 bases match TRBD2. This CDR3 contains 16 residues. From germline, CDR1 is MNHNY and CDR2 SVGAGI (reference sequence). Germline trimming cut 7 bases from V and 2 bases from J; bases unmatched to any gene: 10.

The chain links TRBV29-1 to TRBJ2-6; D not certain. Trimming removed 3 bases at V and 4 bases at J, with 10 bases between. CDR1 SQVTM and CDR2 ANQGSEA come from the germline V gene. There are 14 residues in the CDR3. CDR3 sequence: CSVDSGPGANVLTF. The CDR3 coding sequence is TGCAGCGTTGATTCCGGGCCCGGGGCCAACGTCCTGACTTTC.

The CDR3 bases are TGTGCCAGCAGCTTAAGCGGACTGACCTTGGCCGAGCAGTACTTC. Its translation is CASSLSGLTLAEQYF. This chain uses TRBV11-1 with TRBJ2-7, with D perhaps matching TRBD2 (5 bases). The V and J ends lost 2 bases and 6 bases respectively, with 17 bases between them. CDR3 length: 15 residues. The germline V gene encodes CDR1 SGHAT and CDR2 FQDESV (reference sequence).

The V and J genes are TRBV3-1 and TRBJ1-5, with D possibly being TRBD1 (6 bases). This CDR3 spans 14 amino acids. Trimming removed 1 base from V and 4 bases from J, with 8 bases in between. Germline loops: CDR1 LGHDT, CDR2 YNNKEL (reference sequence). The CDR3 DNA is TGTGCCAGCAGCCAAGGACAGGCGAATCAGCCCCAGCATTTT. As protein: CASSQGQANQPQHF.

This chain joins TRBV20-1 and TRBJ1-5, with 8 bases that match TRBD1. The CDR3 loop spans 16 amino acids. Germline V gene lookup returns CDR1 DFQATT and CDR2 SNEGSKA (reference sequence). With V trimmed by 4 bases and J by 2 bases, 10 bases remained unmatched. CDR3 in amino acids: CSATGEKTGGNQPQHF. The CDR3 DNA reads TGCAGTGCTACGGGGGAAAAGACAGGGGGCAATCAGCCCCAGCATTTT.

J is TRBJ2-7 and V is TRBV5-1; TRBD1 might be the D (6 bases). V was pared by 7 bases and J by 2 bases, with 13 bases between. The V gene's germline CDR1 is SGHRS and CDR2 YFSETQ. CDR3 length equals 13 residues. Here the CDR3 reads CASGMTGTYEQYF. CDR3 nucleotide sequence: TGCGCCAGCGGCATGACAGGAACCTACGAGCAGTACTTC.

The chain combines TRBV2 with TRBJ2-3; TRBD2 matches at 8 bases. From germline, CDR1 is SNHLY and CDR2 FYNNEI. J lost 6 bases, V lost 6 bases, and 14 bases had no gene match. This CDR3 is 16 amino acids long. CDR3 sequence reads: CASSPRAGDPGDTQYF. The CDR3 DNA sequence: TGTGCCAGCAGCCCCAGAGCGGGGGACCCAGGGGATACGCAGTATTTT.

This sequence joins TRBV30 and TRBJ1-6, with D possibly being TRBD1 (5 bases). This CDR3 has 12 amino acids. Looked up from germline, CDR1 is GTSNPN and CDR2 is SVGIG (reference sequence). Trimming took off 7 bases at V and 7 bases at J, with 11 bases between the two ends. This CDR3 is CASTAGNSPLHF. CDR3 coding DNA: TGTGCCTCGACAGCCGGCAATTCACCCCTCCACTTT.

The V and J genes are TRBV29-1 and TRBJ1-2, with 9 bases matching TRBD1. The CDR3 totals 16 residues. The V segment lost 5 bases and the J segment 5 bases; nucleotides outside the gene matches: 15. CDR1 is SQVTM and CDR2 is ANQGSEA in the germline V gene. Here the CDR3 DNA reads TGCAGCGTTAAGTCAACGGGACAGGGAAGGAGGTATGGCTACACCTTC. Amino acid sequence: CSVKSTGQGRRYGYTF.

The V gene is TRBV27, the J gene TRBJ1-5, with a possible D match to TRBD1 (5 bases). The CDR3 covers 14 residues. The V and J ends lost 6 bases and 5 bases respectively, with 14 bases between them. Germline V gene sequence: CDR1 MNHEY, CDR2 SMNVEV (reference sequence). In DNA form, the CDR3 reads TGTGCCAGCAGCCTCGTGGCAGGGCATCAGCCCCAGCATTTT. It specifies CASSLVAGHQPQHF.

The V call is TRBV7-9, the J call TRBJ2-3; D uncertain. CDR3 length: 13 residues. Trimming removed 6 bases at V and 4 bases at J, with 11 bases between. Per germline, CDR1 SEHNR and CDR2 FQNEAQ (reference sequence). The CDR3 loop is CASRAGPADTQYF. The CDR3 coding sequence is TGTGCCAGCAGGGCCGGGCCAGCAGATACGCAGTATTTT.

The V call is TRBV29-1, the J call TRBJ2-3; 7 bases agree with TRBD1. J was trimmed by 0 bases and V by 7 bases; bases with no gene match: 4. Germline assignment: CDR1 SQVTM and CDR2 ANQGSEA. This CDR3 has 13 residues. CDR3: CSAETGSTDTQYF. DNA of the CDR3: TGCAGCGCCGAGACAGGGAGCACAGATACGCAGTATTTT.

This chain joins TRBV12-3 or TRBV12-4 and TRBJ2-7; TRBD1 might be the D (5 bases). Deletions cut 4 bases from V and 4 bases from J, with 8 bases between. The CDR3 is 12 residues long. The DNA of the CDR3 is TGTGCCAGCAGTTACGACAGATACGAGCAGTACTTC. Its protein is CASSYDRYEQYF.

The rearrangement links TRBV5-6 to TRBJ1-5; 7 nucleotides agree with TRBD1. The ends lost 0 bases at V and 8 bases at J; junction bases unmatched: 2. The CDR3 loop spans 13 amino acids. Germline values: CDR1 SGHDT, CDR2 YYEEEE. The CDR3 DNA sequence: TGTGCCAGCAGCTTGGACAGGGGTGAGCCCCAGCATTTT. This translates into CASSLDRGEPQHF.

The V gene is TRBV20-1, the J gene TRBJ2-2; 7 bases match TRBD1. The V and J ends lost 6 bases and 3 bases, in that order; junction bases with no gene match: 10. The CDR3 has 15 residues. The V gene's germline CDR1 is DFQATT and CDR2 SNEGSKA (reference sequence). The CDR3 coding sequence is TGCAGTGCAAGAAGGGGGCCACAAGACACCGGGGAGCTGTTTTTT. As protein: CSARRGPQDTGELFF.

A few counts support this clonotype. The V and J genes are TRBV29-1 and TRBJ2-7, with 8 bases matching TRBD2. Germline CDR1 is SQVTM and CDR2 is ANQGSEA. With V trimmed by 7 bases and J by 5 bases, 4 bases remained unmatched. The CDR3 has 11 amino acids. The CDR3 DNA reads as TGCAGCGGGACTAGCTTGGACGAGCAGTACTTC. Amino acids: CSGTSLDEQYF.

J is TRBJ1-4 and V is TRBV29-1, with D hard to call. This CDR3 comprises 13 residues. V shed 4 bases and J shed 4 bases, with 10 bases lying between them. The germline gives CDR1 SQVTM, CDR2 ANQGSEA. CDR3 DNA sequence: TGCAGCGTTGTCGGCCTGAATAATGAAAAACTGTTTTTT. It codes for CSVVGLNNEKLFF.

The rearrangement uses TRBV2 and TRBJ2-3, with D perhaps TRBD1 (6 bases). Trimming shortened V by 7 bases and J by 3 bases, and 14 bases separated the two germline ends. The germline V gene encodes CDR1 SNHLY and CDR2 FYNNEI. The CDR3 is 14 amino acids. CDR3 residues: CASISRGITDTQYF. CDR3 coding DNA: TGTGCCAGCATTAGCAGGGGAATAACAGATACGCAGTATTTT.